Shown below are 27 T cell receptor beta chains from a single sample sequenced in a study of blood T cell repertoires in COVID-19. Method: immunoSEQ multiplex PCR; TCRdb's copy keeps in-frame clones and lacks some. The sample records about 14,000 clones, over 75% being singletons. Specimen: peripheral blood. Receptors were obtained from a man in his forties or fifties with active COVID-19.

V gene TRBV7-8 combines with J gene TRBJ2-5; 10 bases are shared with TRBD2. With 2 bases clipped from V and 5 bases from J, the junction kept 8 bases outside the gene matches. In germline, CDR1 is SGHVS, CDR2 FQNEAQ. This CDR3 has 16 residues. The CDR3 spells CASSLFLAGEAETQYF. DNA of the CDR3: TGTGCCAGCAGCTTATTCCTAGCGGGAGAAGCGGAGACCCAGTACTTC.

V is TRBV11-2 and J is TRBJ2-1; 9 nucleotides match TRBD2. This CDR3 is built from 15 residues. Germline assignment: CDR1 SGHAT and CDR2 FQNNGV. V was pared by 5 bases and J by 3 bases, with 5 bases of the junction left unmatched. The CDR3 DNA reads as TGTGCCAGCAGCCTCGGACTAGCGAACTACAATGAGCAGTTCTTC. Amino acids: CASSLGLANYNEQFF.

This clone was counted once. The rearrangement joins TRBV24-1 to TRBJ2-1; 9 positions match TRBD1. The germline V gene encodes CDR1 KGHDR and CDR2 SFDVKD. Trimming took 12 bases from V and 8 from J; bases not matched to a gene: 13. The CDR3 is 14 amino acids. CDR3 sequence reads: CAAAGTGWSDEQFF. For the CDR3, the DNA is TGTGCCGCCGCCGGGACAGGGTGGTCAGATGAGCAGTTCTTC.

The rearrangement links TRBV5-4 to TRBJ2-1, with D maybe TRBD2 (6 bases). The ends were cut back, 7 bases at V and 8 bases at J, with 13 bases in the middle. This CDR3 spans 12 amino acids. Germline CDR1 is SGHNT and CDR2 is YYREEE (reference sequence). The CDR3 DNA follows: TGTGCCAGCTCCCGGGGAGGCCATGAGCAGTTCTTC. Its protein is CASSRGGHEQFF.

This clone was recorded once. The chain has TRBV6-5 and TRBJ2-6; D is possibly TRBD1 (6 bases). The CDR3 sequence is 15 residues long. Trimming shortened V by 5 bases and J by 0 bases, and 8 bases separated the two germline ends. Germline CDR1 reads MNHEY; CDR2 reads SVGAGI. The CDR3 bases are TGTGCCAGCAGTAAGGACAGCTCTGGGGCCAACGTCCTGACTTTC. Translated: CASSKDSSGANVLTF.

This clone was counted once. J is TRBJ1-1 and V is TRBV25-1, with D perhaps matching TRBD1 (5 bases). V lost 7 bases to trimming and J lost 2 bases, with 11 bases between them. The CDR3 runs 13 residues. CDR1 MGHDK and CDR2 SYGVNS come from the germline V gene. The CDR3 spells CASNLGVNTEAFF. CDR3 nucleotide sequence: TGTGCCAGCAACTTAGGGGTCAACACTGAAGCTTTCTTT.

V gene TRBV11-2 combines with J gene TRBJ2-6; D possibly corresponds to TRBD1 (5 bases). There are 18 residues in the CDR3. V lost 2 bases to trimming and J lost 0 bases, with 14 bases between them. Germline CDR1 is SGHAT and CDR2 is FQNNGV. CDR3 coding DNA: TGTGCCAGCAGCTTAAGGTGGGCCGACAGCTCTGGGGCCAACGTCCTGACTTTC. Translating it yields CASSLRWADSSGANVLTF.

The gene calls are TRBV25-1 and TRBJ1-2; maybe TRBD1 (5 bases). The CDR3 has 13 amino acids. V was trimmed by 2 bases and J by 2 bases, leaving 6 bases between them. Germline values: CDR1 MGHDK, CDR2 SYGVNS. The CDR3 region has the DNA TGTGCCAGCAGTGAAGGGGGGAACTATGGCTACACCTTC. This sequence encodes CASSEGGNYGYTF.

V and J are TRBV30 and TRBJ1-3; D remains ambiguous. Trimming pared 1 base from V and 0 bases from J, leaving 10 bases between. Germline V gives CDR1 GTSNPN, CDR2 SVGIG (reference sequence). The CDR3 has 15 amino acids. The CDR3 nucleotides read TGTGCCTGGAGTGACTTAAGAGGCTCTGGAAACACCATATATTTT. It codes for CAWSDLRGSGNTIYF.

The V call is TRBV6-2 or TRBV6-3, the J call TRBJ2-2, with D possibly matching TRBD2 (6 bases). Looked up from germline, CDR1 is MNHEY and CDR2 is SVGEGT. The CDR3 totals 16 residues. V was shortened by 6 bases and J by 2 bases, with 16 bases between the two germline ends. As DNA, the CDR3 is TGTGCCAGCAGCTCACTCGGAGGGGCCAACACCGGGGAGCTGTTTTTT. Its translation: CASSSLGGANTGELFF.

This sequence joins TRBV6-5 and TRBJ1-6; 8 bases are a match to TRBD1. The CDR3 is 13 residues long. Germline V gene sequence: CDR1 MNHEY, CDR2 SVGAGI. Trimming at V came to 6 bases and at J to 10 bases, leaving 5 bases not matched to a gene. The CDR3 region has the DNA TGTGCCAGCAGAACGACAGGGGAGTCACCCCTCCACTTT. Translation gives CASRTTGESPLHF.

This chain uses TRBV7-9 with TRBJ2-5, with D perhaps matching TRBD2 (5 bases). The germline V gene encodes CDR1 SEHNR and CDR2 FQNEAQ (reference sequence). This CDR3 has 13 residues. The V end was cut by 3 bases, the J end by 2 bases, with 7 bases between. CDR3 DNA sequence: TGTGCCAGCAGCTTTGAGGGTCAAGAGACCCAGTACTTC. This gives the protein CASSFEGQETQYF.

J is TRBJ2-5 and V is TRBV6-4; TRBD2 aligns across 12 bases. CDR3 length: 19 amino acids. Germline V lookup: CDR1 MRHNA, CDR2 SNTAGT. The V and J ends lost 6 bases and 2 bases, in that order; junction bases with no gene match: 16. The CDR3 coding sequence is TGTGCCAGCAGAGATCCCTTTAACCTAGCGGGAGGGACACAAGAGACCCAGTACTTC. Encoded protein: CASRDPFNLAGGTQETQYF.

In DNA form, the CDR3 reads TGCGCCAGCACGCCCGGGACTAGCCAAGAGACCCAGTACTTC. This translates into CASTPGTSQETQYF. This sequence joins TRBV10-1 and TRBJ2-5; 8 positions agree with TRBD2. This CDR3 comprises 14 residues. The V gene end was trimmed by 7 bases and the J gene end by 1 base; junction bases not matched to a gene: 5. Looked up from germline, CDR1 is WNHNN and CDR2 is SYGVQD (reference sequence).

V and J are TRBV28 and TRBJ2-5; 9 positions agree with TRBD1. V lost 6 bases and J lost 5; bases outside the gene matches: 7. Germline values: CDR1 MDHEN, CDR2 SYDVKM. The CDR3 spans 14 residues. The CDR3 is CASSPTGGVETQYF. CDR3 nucleotide sequence: TGTGCCAGCAGCCCTACAGGGGGCGTGGAGACCCAGTACTTC.

In regard to this clone: It is unclear where the CDR3 begins or ends on the DNA, so no DNA is shown, and the CDR3 is as TCRdb lists it. The chain carries TRBV21-1 and TRBJ1-5; the D call TRBD1 from the table was never checked on the DNA. TRBV21-1 is given as a pseudogene. Including both end residues, the CDR3 is 14 amino acids long. This chain's CDR3 is CASVGTGSNQPQHF.

The chain combines TRBV27 with TRBJ1-1; 7 bases map to TRBD1. The CDR3 runs to 13 residues. V was clipped by 1 base and J by 5 bases; unmatched bases: 1. The germline V gene encodes CDR1 MNHEY and CDR2 SMNVEV (reference sequence). The CDR3 bases are TGTGCCAGCAGTTTATACAGGGGAACTGAAGCTTTCTTT. Protein: CASSLYRGTEAFF.

The chain has TRBV7-3 and TRBJ2-4; 14 nucleotides align to TRBD2. Germline CDR1 SGHTA, CDR2 FQGTGA. Trimming removed 4 bases from V and 9 bases from J; junction bases left unmatched: 11. The CDR3 runs to 17 residues. For the CDR3, the DNA is TGTGCCAGCAGCTCACCAACGGGACTAGCGGGAGCCGGCATTCAGTACTTC. It is translated as CASSSPTGLAGAGIQYF.

V gene TRBV4-3 combines with J gene TRBJ2-2; perhaps TRBD1 as D (5 bases). This CDR3 is 17 amino acids long. Trimming took off 5 bases at V and 1 base at J, with 17 bases between the two ends. CDR1 is LGHNA, CDR2 YSLEER, per germline. DNA for the CDR3: TGCGCCAGCAGCGTCATTTCAGGGTTTGGGAACACCGGGGAGCTGTTTTTT. It encodes CASSVISGFGNTGELFF.

The rearrangement uses TRBV9 and TRBJ2-3; D gene unclear. The ends were cut back, 4 bases at V and 1 base at J, with 10 bases in the middle. This CDR3 spans 14 amino acids. Germline-derived CDR1 and CDR2 are SGDLS and YYNGEE. The CDR3 coding sequence is TGTGCCAGCAGCTCCCAGAGCGGCACAGATACGCAGTATTTT. This encodes CASSSQSGTDTQYF.

This chain links TRBV15 with TRBJ2-3, with 9 bases fitting TRBD2. V lost 11 bases and J lost 0; bases outside the gene matches: 6. In germline, CDR1 is LNHNV, CDR2 YYDKDF (reference sequence). The CDR3 totals 14 residues. CDR3 bases: TGTGCCGCGGCGGGAGGGCAGAGCACAGATACGCAGTATTTT. This encodes CAAAGGQSTDTQYF.

This clone was observed once. The chain uses TRBV5-6 and TRBJ2-1, with 7 positions matching TRBD1. Trimming removed 4 bases from V and 5 bases from J; junction bases left unmatched: 9. The CDR3 loop spans 15 amino acids. The germline CDR1 and CDR2 sequences are SGHDT and YYEEEE. The CDR3 loop reads CASSHGTALNNEQFF. CDR3 DNA: TGTGCCAGCAGCCACGGGACAGCTCTTAACAATGAGCAGTTCTTC.

This rearrangement joins TRBV7-9 to TRBJ1-4; 7 bases are shared with TRBD1. Germline loops: CDR1 SEHNR, CDR2 FQNEAQ (reference sequence). The length of the CDR3 is 14 residues. Germline trimming cut 3 bases from V and 5 bases from J; bases unmatched to any gene: 3. CDR3 nucleotides: TGTGCCAGCAGCTTGGCGGGACAGAATGAAAAACTGTTTTTT. This sequence encodes CASSLAGQNEKLFF.

The V and J genes are TRBV2 and TRBJ2-7; 10 nucleotides align to TRBD1. Germline V gene lookup returns CDR1 SNHLY and CDR2 FYNNEI. V lost 6 bases, J lost 4 bases, and 0 bases stayed unmatched. The CDR3 extends over 12 amino acids. The CDR3 sequence is CASRDRGYEQYF. CDR3 sequence (DNA): TGTGCCAGCAGGGACAGGGGGTACGAGCAGTACTTC.

V is TRBV6-1 and J is TRBJ2-7, with a possible D match to TRBD1 (6 bases). Germline values: CDR1 MNHNS, CDR2 SASEGT. CDR3 length: 15 residues. The V gene lost 0 bases and the J gene lost 3 bases, with 12 bases spanning the gap. Here the CDR3 reads CASSEALQGSYEQYF. In DNA, the CDR3 is TGTGCCAGCAGTGAAGCGCTCCAGGGGAGCTACGAGCAGTACTTC.

The rearrangement uses TRBV7-2 and TRBJ2-2, with 7 bases matching TRBD1. The CDR3 has 15 amino acids. CDR1 is SGHTA, CDR2 FQGNSA, per germline. With V trimmed by 5 bases and J by 3 bases, 6 bases remained unmatched. CDR3 DNA: TGTGCCAGCAGCCTGTGGGACAGTCACACCGGGGAGCTGTTTTTT. Protein sequence: CASSLWDSHTGELFF. The full variable domain, rest sourced from reference TRBV7-2 and TRBJ2-2, is GAGVSQSPSNKVTEKGKDVELRCDPISGHTALYWYRQSLGQGLEFLIYFQGNSAPDKSGLPSDRFSAERTGGSVSTLTIQRTQQEDSAVYLCASSLWDSHTGELFFGEGSRLTVL.

J is TRBJ1-1 and V is TRBV7-9; the D gene is possibly TRBD1 (5 bases). With 7 bases removed from V and 5 bases from J, the gap between germline ends came to 14 bases. The CDR3 is made up of 13 amino acids. Germline CDR1 is SEHNR and CDR2 is FQNEAQ (reference sequence). In DNA form, the CDR3 reads TGTGCCAGCACGTTGGCGGGGGGGACTGAAGCTTTCTTT. It translates to CASTLAGGTEAFF.